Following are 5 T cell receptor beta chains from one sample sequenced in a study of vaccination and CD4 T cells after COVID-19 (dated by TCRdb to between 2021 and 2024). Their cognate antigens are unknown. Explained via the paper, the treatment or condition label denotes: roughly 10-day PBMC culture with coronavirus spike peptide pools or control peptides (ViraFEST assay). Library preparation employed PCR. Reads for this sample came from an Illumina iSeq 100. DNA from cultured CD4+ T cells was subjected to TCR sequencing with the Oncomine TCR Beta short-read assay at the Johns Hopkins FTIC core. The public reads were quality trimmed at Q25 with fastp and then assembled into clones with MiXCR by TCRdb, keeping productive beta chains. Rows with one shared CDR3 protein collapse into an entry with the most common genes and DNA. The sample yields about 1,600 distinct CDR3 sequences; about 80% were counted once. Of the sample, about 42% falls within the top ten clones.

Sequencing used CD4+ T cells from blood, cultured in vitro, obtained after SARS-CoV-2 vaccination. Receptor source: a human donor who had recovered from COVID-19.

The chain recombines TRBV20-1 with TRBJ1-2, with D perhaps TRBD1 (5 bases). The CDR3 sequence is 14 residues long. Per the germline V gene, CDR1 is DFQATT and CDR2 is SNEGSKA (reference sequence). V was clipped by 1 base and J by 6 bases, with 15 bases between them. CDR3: CSARAPGGSNGYTF. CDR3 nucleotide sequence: TGCAGTGCTAGAGCCCCGGGGGGGTCGAATGGCTACACCTTC.

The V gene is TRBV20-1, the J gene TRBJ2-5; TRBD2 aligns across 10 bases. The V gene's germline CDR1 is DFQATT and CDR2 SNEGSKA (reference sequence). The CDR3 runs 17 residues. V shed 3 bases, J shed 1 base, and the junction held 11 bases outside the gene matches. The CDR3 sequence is CSASNWLAGESQETQYF. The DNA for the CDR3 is TGCAGTGCTAGTAATTGGCTAGCGGGAGAAAGCCAAGAGACCCAGTACTTC.

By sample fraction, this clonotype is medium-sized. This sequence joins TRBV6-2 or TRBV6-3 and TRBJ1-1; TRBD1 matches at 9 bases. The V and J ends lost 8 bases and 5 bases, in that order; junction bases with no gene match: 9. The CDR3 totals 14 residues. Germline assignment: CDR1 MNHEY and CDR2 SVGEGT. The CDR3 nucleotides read TGTGCCAGCCGCCAGGACAGGGGTAGGACTGAAGCTTTCTTT. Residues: CASRQDRGRTEAFF.

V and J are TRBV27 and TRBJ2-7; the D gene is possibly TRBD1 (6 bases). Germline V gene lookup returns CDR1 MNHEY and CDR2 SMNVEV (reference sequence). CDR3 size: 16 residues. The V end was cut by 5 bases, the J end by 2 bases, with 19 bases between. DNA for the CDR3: TGTGCCAGCAGTGCCAGCTTCCTCAGGGGAACCTACGAGCAGTACTTC. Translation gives CASSASFLRGTYEQYF.

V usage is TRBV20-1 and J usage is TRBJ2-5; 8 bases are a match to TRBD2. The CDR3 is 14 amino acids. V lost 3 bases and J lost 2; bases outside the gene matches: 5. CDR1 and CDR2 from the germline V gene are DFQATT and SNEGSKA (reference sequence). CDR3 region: CSARLAGLQETQYF. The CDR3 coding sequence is TGCAGTGCTAGGTTAGCGGGGTTACAAGAGACCCAGTACTTC.